This TCR beta chain was captured by sequencing in a study of T cells in Graves' hyperthyroidism and ophthalmopathy. The CDR3 length is 12 residues. V lost 5 bases to trimming and J lost 6 bases; unmatched junction nucleotides: 2. Germline V lookup: CDR1 MNHNS, CDR2 SASEGT. Amplified regions were TCR beta CDR3 sequences from RNA transcripts. The primer set for the first-round RT-PCR of the TCR CDR3 was HTBI. One entry per CDR3 protein, called by TCRdb with MiXCR from the multiplex PCR reads. Of about 700,000 distinct CDR3 sequences listed, nearly 45% are singletons. This chain links TRBV6-1 with TRBJ1-1; 8 bases are a match to TRBD1. The sequence derives from an adult man with Graves' disease, either hyperthyroidism or ophthalmopathy (not recorded which). The sequencing input was peripheral blood or thyroid tissue (not recorded which). CDR3 nucleotide sequence: TGTGCCAGCAGTCAGGGGGCCGCTGAAGCTTTCTTT. Translation: CASSQGAAEAFF.